This is a list of T cell receptor beta chains from one sample in a study of blood T cell repertoires in COVID-19. The data were produced by immunoSEQ multiplex PCR, yet TCRdb's version contains in-frame clones alone and is incomplete. The repertoire holds around 50,000 clones, with roughly 83% as singletons. Sequenced material: peripheral blood. The source of these receptors is a human donor in a cohort sampled during active COVID-19. The CDR3 runs from the conserved cysteine through the conserved F or W. D genes are given only for firm matches. Size is stated for part of the rows, as once, few or many counts, or as a class when the clone is expanded.

>TRBV4-3|.|.|TRBJ1-2
CASSREAGYVSYGYTF
TGCGCCAGCAGCCGCGAGGCGGGGTATGTCTCCTATGGCTACACCTTC
>TRBV19|once|.|TRBJ2-7
CASSSLYEQYF
TGTGCCAGTAGTTCCCTCTACGAGCAGTACTTC
>TRBV27|.|TRBD1|TRBJ1-2
CASSSPTGTGDYGYTF
TGTGCCAGCAGTTCTCCGACCGGGACAGGGGACTATGGCTACACCTTC
>TRBV4-3|.|.|TRBJ2-1
CASSQGRTVQGYNEQFF
TGCGCCAGCAGCCAAGGACGAACGGTCCAGGGGTACAATGAGCAGTTCTTC
>TRBV7-2|.|.|TRBJ2-1
CASSSRLATGGEQFF
TGTGCCAGCAGCTCCCGGCTAGCGACTGGTGGTGAGCAGTTCTTC
>TRBV29-1|.|TRBD1|TRBJ2-3
CSVLKDRGTDTQYF
TGCAGCGTTCTCAAGGACAGGGGCACAGATACGCAGTATTTT
>TRBV5-6|.|.|TRBJ1-1
CASSLVRVRTEAFF
TGTGCCAGCAGCTTGGTTCGGGTCCGGACTGAAGCTTTCTTT
>TRBV14|once|TRBD1|TRBJ2-1
CASSRLGDRGFNEQFF
TGTGCCAGCAGCCGCCTTGGGGACAGGGGTTTCAATGAGCAGTTCTTC
>TRBV6-5|.|.|TRBJ1-2
CASSDTRGYGYTF
TGTGCCAGCAGCGATACGAGAGGTTATGGCTACACCTTC
>TRBV5-4|.|TRBD2|TRBJ2-5
CASSFSSTSGGQETQYF
TGTGCCAGCAGCTTTTCATCAACTAGCGGGGGCCAAGAGACCCAGTACTTC
>TRBV6-5|.|TRBD1|TRBJ2-7
CASTSGTGIYEQYF
TGTGCCAGCACCTCGGGGACAGGGATCTACGAGCAGTACTTC
>TRBV5-1|.|.|TRBJ1-1
CASSLWQYTEAFF
TGCGCCAGCAGCTTGTGGCAGTACACTGAAGCTTTCTTT
>TRBV30|.|.|TRBJ2-3
CASNRVLTDTQYF
TGTGCCTCCAACAGGGTTCTCACAGATACGCAGTATTTT
>TRBV29-1|.|TRBD1|TRBJ1-1
CSVGTSGTGGEAFF
TGCAGCGTTGGAACCTCCGGGACAGGGGGTGAAGCTTTCTTT
>TRBV4-1|few|.|TRBJ1-6
CASSQEPLAGGRDNSPLHF
TGCGCCAGCAGCCAAGAACCCCTGGCGGGGGGCAGGGATAATTCACCCCTCCACTTT
>TRBV3-1/TRBV3-2|.|TRBD1|TRBJ1-2
CASSPNRGLNYGYTF
TGTGCCAGCAGCCCGAACAGGGGGCTTAACTATGGCTACACCTTC
>TRBV7-9|.|TRBD2|TRBJ2-1
CASSPSPTSGVDNEQFF
TGTGCCAGCAGCCCCTCTCCCACTAGCGGGGTAGACAATGAGCAGTTCTTC
>TRBV10-3|.|TRBD2|TRBJ2-3
CAISEAGARSTDTQYF
TGTGCCATCAGTGAAGCGGGGGCCCGGAGCACAGATACGCAGTATTTT
>TRBV7-2|.|.|TRBJ2-5
CASSLGLRETQYF
TGTGCCAGCAGCTTGGGACTCAGGGAGACCCAGTACTTC
>TRBV7-2|.|.|TRBJ1-5
CASSPQNYQPQHF
TGTGCCAGCAGCCCTCAGAATTATCAGCCCCAGCATTTT